This record concerns one TCR beta chain sequence. This receptor's antigen is unknown. Base qualities are not at hand, and no much larger clone is one base apart. The CDR3, cysteine through phenylalanine, is 14 amino acids long. Of all the DNA, just the CDR3 is kept, 42 bases in frame from base 1. According to the germline V gene (reference sequence), CDR1 reads SEHNR and CDR2 reads FQNEAQ. A distance of 7 bases separates the germline ends of V and J, which lose 1 base and 4 bases respectively. These data originate in a study of identical twins (dated by TCRdb to about 2016). Turning to the overall study: TCR alpha and beta repertoires from monozygotic twins, unrelated adults of various ages and cord blood were deep-sequenced to test whether fetal clonotypes persist. To rule out contamination, replicate twin experiments were performed at different times with different library preparation protocols.

Only healthy Caucasian donors were included. Three pairs of female monozygotic twins, all aged roughly 18 to 29 years, made up the twin cohort. Peripheral blood mononuclear cells were used as the source from which RNA for TCR libraries was isolated. The method behind the library was 5' RACE. Instrument used: Illumina HiSeq 2000. A universal primer binding site was introduced by template switching, and a unique molecular identifier was present in the final cDNA, enabling accurate counting of TCR cDNA molecules. First-strand cDNA for TCR alpha and beta chains was synthesized from specific primers in the conserved constant-segment region. To control for contamination, each cDNA library was double barcoded with a SMART-Mk sample barcode plus Illumina barcodes. TruSeq adapter sequences along with Illumina sample barcodes were introduced in two successive PCR steps. Sequencing of the TCR alpha and beta cDNA libraries was done on the Illumina HiSeq platform using custom primers. In the paper's pipeline: MiGEC was used to process raw reads and extract unique molecular identifiers, and MiXCR was used to find CDR3 positions. Recombination models were inferred per individual with the repgenHMM and IGoR tools using an EM algorithm. The analysis of shared clonotypes was done with the tcR package in R, with sharing normalized by the product of cloneset sizes. To study raw recombination without the effects of thymic and clonal selection, out-of-frame nonproductive sequences were analyzed. Through fastp at Q25 and MiXCR, TCRdb rebuilt clones from the public reads, retaining in-frame beta chains. When rows share a CDR3 protein, they turn into one entry using the most common DNA and genes. These V and J calls derive from TCRdb rather than the authors' analysis. This sample comprises some 760,000 distinct CDR3 sequences, over 15% of them detected only once. The ten largest account for under 15% of the sample.

Results and caveats for the whole study, not just this receptor: Out-of-frame TCR alpha sharing in monozygotic twins was systematically underestimated by recombination models, whereas sharing between unrelated individuals was in agreement with the recombination models. Zero-insertion analyses could be partly confounded by invariant T cells such as MAIT and iNKT, although diverse VJ usage argued against such confounding for most clonotypes. Compared with coincidental sharing between unrelated individuals, out-of-frame TCR alpha sequences shared between twins showed an excess of sequences with low generation probability. Fewer insertions were carried by abundant cord blood beta clonotypes; a weaker similar trend was observed in young adult naive repertoires, while no such trend was observed in memory repertoires. Conclusions relied on cross-sectional statistical analysis, since the same donors could not be followed over many years. A weaker excess of twin sharing was found in beta out-of-frame sequences because the signal-to-noise ratio was lowered by fewer shared sequences.

These same data were also listed under a study on T cells expressing NK-cell markers. As the second publication notes: TCR beta-chain repertoires were profiled in sorted CD3+CD56+NKG2C+, CD3+CD56+NKG2C- and CD3+CD56-NKG2C+ T-cell subsets from fewer than 10 donors. Seven of the eight sequenced donors were HCMV-seropositive and one was HCMV-seronegative. To restrict sorting to alphabetaTCR-expressing T cells, an anti-gammadeltaTCR antibody was added in several experiments. In several donors, the dominant CD3+CD56+NKG2C+ clonotypes were found to rank among the top 10 CD8+ clonotypes and to make up about 1.0-8% of CD8+ T cells. Those dominant clonotypes were again the most abundant among CD3+CD56-NKG2C+ cells in a few donors, at about 25-60.1%. Whether the expanded NKG2C-expressing T cell clones were specific for HCMV antigens remained unclear. All eight donors whose samples were sequenced were randomly selected healthy volunteers, three of them men and five women. HCMV serostatus was determined by detecting HCMV-specific IgG in serum with a commercial ELISA kit. For a handful of donors, unsorted PBMC were also used to sequence bulk peripheral blood T-cell repertoires. Reads were demultiplexed and grouped by UMI with MIGEC, and clonotypes were assembled and quantified with MiTCR. To remove erroneous sequences, TCR cDNA sequences were retained only when supported by two or more reads. The tcR package was used for downstream repertoire analysis, and clonotypes were matched between fractions using CDR3 nucleotide sequence together with V segment. VDJmatch was used to annotate antigen specificity against VDJdb, with one amino acid substitution in CDR3 permitted.

The specimen was PBMCs. Recombination joined TRBV7-9 with TRBJ2-2; matching of 5 bases hints at TRBD1 as the D gene. The TCR was taken from a woman under 30 in good health. The CDR3 reads as follows: CASSLEGVTGELFF. The base sequence is TGTGCCAGCAGCTTAGAAGGGGTCACCGGGGAGCTGTTTTTT.